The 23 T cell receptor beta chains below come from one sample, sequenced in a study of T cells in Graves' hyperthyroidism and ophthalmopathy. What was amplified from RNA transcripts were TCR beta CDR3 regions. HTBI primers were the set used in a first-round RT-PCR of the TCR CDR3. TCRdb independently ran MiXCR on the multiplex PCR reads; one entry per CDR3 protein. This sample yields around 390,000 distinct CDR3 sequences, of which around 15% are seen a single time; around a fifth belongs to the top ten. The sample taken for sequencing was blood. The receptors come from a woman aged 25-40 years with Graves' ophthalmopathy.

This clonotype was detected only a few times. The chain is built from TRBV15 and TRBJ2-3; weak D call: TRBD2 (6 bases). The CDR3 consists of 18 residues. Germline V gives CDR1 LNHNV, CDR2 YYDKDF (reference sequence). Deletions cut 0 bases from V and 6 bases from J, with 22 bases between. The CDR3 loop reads CATSRDELGLTSTDTQYF. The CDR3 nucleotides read TGTGCCACCAGCAGAGATGAACTGGGACTGACCTCCACGGATACGCAGTATTTT.

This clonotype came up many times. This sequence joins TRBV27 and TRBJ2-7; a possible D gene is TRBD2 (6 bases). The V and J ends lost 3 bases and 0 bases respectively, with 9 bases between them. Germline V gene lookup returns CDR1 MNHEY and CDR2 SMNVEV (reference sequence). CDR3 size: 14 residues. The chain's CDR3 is CASSFGGYSYEQYF. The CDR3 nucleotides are TGTGCCAGCAGTTTCGGGGGATACTCCTACGAGCAGTACTTC.

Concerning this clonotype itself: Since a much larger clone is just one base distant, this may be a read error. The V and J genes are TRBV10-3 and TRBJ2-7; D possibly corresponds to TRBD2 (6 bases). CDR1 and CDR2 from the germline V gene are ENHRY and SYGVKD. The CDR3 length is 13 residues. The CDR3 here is CAIRGRDSYGQYF. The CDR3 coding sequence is TGTGCCATCAGAGGGCGGGACTCCTACGGGCAGTACTTC.

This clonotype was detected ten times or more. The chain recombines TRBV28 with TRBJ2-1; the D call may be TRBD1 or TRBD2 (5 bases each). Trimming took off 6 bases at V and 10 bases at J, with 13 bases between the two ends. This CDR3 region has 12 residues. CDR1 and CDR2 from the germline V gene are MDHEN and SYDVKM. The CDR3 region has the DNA TGTGCCAGCAGGATATTGGGGGACGAGCAGTTCTTC. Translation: CASRILGDEQFF. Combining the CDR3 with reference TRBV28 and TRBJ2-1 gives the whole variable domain DVKVTQSSRYLVKRTGEKVFLECVQDMDHENMFWYRQDPGLGLRLIYFSYDVKMKEKGDIPEGYSVSREKKERFSLILESASTNQTSMYLCASRILGDEQFFGPGTRLTVL.

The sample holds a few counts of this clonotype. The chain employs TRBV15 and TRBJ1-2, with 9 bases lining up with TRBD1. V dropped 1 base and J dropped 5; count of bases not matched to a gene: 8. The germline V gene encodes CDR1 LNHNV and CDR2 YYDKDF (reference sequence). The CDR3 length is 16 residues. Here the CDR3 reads CATSRGGQGKVYGYTF. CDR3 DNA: TGTGCCACCAGCAGAGGGGGACAGGGTAAGGTGTATGGCTACACCTTC.

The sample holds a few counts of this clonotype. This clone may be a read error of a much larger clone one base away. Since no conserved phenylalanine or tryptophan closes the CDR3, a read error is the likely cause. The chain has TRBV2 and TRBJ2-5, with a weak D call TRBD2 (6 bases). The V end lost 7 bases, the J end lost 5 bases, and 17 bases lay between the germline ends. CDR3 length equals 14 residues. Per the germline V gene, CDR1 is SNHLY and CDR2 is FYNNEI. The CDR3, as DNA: TGTGCCAGCACGTCGAGGACTGGGAGGGAGACCCAGTACCTC. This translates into CASTSRTGRETQYL.

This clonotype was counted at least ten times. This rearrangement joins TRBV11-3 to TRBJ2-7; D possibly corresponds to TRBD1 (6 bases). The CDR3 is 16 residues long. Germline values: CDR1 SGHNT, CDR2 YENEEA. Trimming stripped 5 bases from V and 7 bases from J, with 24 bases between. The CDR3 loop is CASSGKDSQGLGEQYF. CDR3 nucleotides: TGTGCCAGCAGCGGCAAAGACTCCCAGGGGCTGGGAGAGCAGTACTTC.

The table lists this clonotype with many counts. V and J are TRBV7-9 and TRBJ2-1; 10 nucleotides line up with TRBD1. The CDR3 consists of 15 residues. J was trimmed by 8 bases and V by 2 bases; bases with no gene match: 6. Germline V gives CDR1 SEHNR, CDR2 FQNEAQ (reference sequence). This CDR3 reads CASSLRGQGFDEQFF. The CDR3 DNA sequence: TGTGCCAGCAGCTTAAGGGGACAGGGGTTTGATGAGCAGTTCTTC.

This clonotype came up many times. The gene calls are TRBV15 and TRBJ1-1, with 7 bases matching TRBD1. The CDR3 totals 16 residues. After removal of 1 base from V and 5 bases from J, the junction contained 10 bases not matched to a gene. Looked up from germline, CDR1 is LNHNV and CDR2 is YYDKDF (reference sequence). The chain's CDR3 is CATSRVPPGQRTEAFF. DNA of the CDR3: TGTGCCACCAGCAGAGTACCGCCGGGACAGCGAACTGAAGCTTTCTTT.

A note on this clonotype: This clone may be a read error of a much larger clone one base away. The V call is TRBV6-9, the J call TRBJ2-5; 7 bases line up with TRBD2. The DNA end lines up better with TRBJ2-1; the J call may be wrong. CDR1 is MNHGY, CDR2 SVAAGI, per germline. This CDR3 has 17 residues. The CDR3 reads CASSYPRSSGDKETQFF. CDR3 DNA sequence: TGTGCCAGCAGTTACCCGCGCTCTAGCGGAGATAAAGAGACCCAGTTCTTC.

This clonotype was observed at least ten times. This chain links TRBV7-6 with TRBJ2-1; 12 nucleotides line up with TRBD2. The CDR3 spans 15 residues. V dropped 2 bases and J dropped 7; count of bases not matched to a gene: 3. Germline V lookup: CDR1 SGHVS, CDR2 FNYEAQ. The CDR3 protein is CASSLLAGGWNEQFF. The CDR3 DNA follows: TGTGCCAGCAGCTTACTAGCGGGGGGGTGGAATGAGCAGTTCTTC.

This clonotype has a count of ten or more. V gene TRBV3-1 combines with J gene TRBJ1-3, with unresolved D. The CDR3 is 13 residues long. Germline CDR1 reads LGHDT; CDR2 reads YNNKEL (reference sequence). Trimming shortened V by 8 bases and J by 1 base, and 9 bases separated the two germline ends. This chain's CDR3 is CASGQESGNTIYF. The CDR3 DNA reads TGTGCCAGCGGTCAGGAGTCTGGAAACACCATATATTTT. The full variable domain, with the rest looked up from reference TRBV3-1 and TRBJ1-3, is DTAVSQTPKYLVTQMGNDKSIKCEQNLGHDTMYWYKQDSKKFLKIMFSYNNKELIINETVPNRFSPKSPDKAHLNLHINSLELGDSAVYFCASGQESGNTIYFGEGSWLTVV.

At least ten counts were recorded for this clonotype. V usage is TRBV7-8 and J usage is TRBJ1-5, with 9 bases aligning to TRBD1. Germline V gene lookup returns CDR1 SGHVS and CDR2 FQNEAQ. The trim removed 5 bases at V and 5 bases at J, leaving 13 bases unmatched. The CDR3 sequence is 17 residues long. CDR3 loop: CASSILSVGQGYQPQHF. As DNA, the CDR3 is TGTGCCAGCAGCATACTAAGTGTGGGACAGGGTTATCAGCCCCAGCATTTT.

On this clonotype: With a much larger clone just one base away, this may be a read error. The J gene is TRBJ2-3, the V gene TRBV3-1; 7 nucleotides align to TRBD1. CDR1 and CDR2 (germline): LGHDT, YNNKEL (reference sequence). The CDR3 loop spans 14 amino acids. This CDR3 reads CACSSTTKTGKQYF. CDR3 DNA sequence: TGTGCCTGCAGCTCCACCACCAAGACAGGGAAGCAGTATTTT.

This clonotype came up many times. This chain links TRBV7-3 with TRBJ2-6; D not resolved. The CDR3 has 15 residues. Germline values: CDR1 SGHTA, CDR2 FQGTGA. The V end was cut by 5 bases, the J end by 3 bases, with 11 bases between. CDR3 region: CASSAPYGGANVLTF. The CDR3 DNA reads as TGTGCCAGCAGCGCTCCGTATGGTGGGGCCAACGTCCTGACTTTC.

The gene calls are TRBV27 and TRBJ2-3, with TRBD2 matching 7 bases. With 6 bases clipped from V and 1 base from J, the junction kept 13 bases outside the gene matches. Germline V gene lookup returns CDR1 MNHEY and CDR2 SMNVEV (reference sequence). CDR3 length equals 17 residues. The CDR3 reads CASSGEGSGGGTDTQYF. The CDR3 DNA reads TGTGCCAGCAGCGGGGAGGGTAGTGGGGGAGGCACAGATACGCAGTATTTT.

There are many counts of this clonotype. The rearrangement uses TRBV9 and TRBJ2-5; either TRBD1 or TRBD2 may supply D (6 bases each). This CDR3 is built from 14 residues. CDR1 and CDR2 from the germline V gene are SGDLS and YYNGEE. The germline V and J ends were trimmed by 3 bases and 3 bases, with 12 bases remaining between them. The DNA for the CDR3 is TGTGCCAGCAGCGAGGGGGGTGTGGAAGAGACCCAGTACTTC. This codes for CASSEGGVEETQYF.

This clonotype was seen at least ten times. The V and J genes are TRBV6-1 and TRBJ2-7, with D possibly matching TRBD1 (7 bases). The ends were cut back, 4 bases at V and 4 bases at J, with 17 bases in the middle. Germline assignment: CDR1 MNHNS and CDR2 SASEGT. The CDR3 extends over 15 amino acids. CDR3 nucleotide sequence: TGTGCCAGCAGTGCATACAGGGGAGGCACTTACGAGCAGTACTTC. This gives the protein CASSAYRGGTYEQYF.

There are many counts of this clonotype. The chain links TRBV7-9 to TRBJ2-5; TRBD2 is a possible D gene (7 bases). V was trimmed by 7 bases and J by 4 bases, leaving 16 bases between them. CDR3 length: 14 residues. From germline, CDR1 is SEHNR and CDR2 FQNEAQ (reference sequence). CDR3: CASTFGGPLETQYF. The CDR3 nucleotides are TGTGCCAGCACCTTCGGGGGGCCGTTAGAGACCCAGTACTTC.

Here the CDR3 reads CASSAWDSPYNEQFF. The CDR3 DNA reads TGTGCCAGCAGCGCATGGGACAGCCCCTACAATGAGCAGTTCTTC. The rearrangement uses TRBV9 and TRBJ2-1; 7 bases are shared with TRBD1. CDR3 length equals 15 residues. Germline values: CDR1 SGDLS, CDR2 YYNGEE. Trimming took 3 bases from V and 2 from J; bases not matched to a gene: 5.

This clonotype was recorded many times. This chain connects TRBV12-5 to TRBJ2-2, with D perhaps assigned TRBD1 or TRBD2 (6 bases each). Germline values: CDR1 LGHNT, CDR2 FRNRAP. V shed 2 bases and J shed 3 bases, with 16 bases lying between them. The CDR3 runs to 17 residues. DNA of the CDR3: TGTGCTAGTGGTTTGCCTCCCCGGGGGCTCCACACCGGGGAGCTGTTTTTT. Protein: CASGLPPRGLHTGELFF.

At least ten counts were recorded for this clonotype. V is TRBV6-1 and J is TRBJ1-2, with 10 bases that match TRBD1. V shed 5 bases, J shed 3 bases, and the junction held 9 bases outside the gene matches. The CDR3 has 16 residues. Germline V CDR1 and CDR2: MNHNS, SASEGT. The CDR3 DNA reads TGTGCCAGCAGTAACAAGGGACAGGGGCGGGACTATGGCTACACCTTC. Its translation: CASSNKGQGRDYGYTF.

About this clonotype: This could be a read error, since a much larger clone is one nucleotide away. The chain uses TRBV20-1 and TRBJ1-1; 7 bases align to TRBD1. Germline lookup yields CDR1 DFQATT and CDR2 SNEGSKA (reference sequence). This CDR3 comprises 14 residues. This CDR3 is CSARDPRDSLEASF. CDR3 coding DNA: TGCAGTGCTAGAGACCCCCGGGACAGCCTTGAAGCTTCCTTT.